These 30 T cell receptor beta chains were all obtained from the same sample, sequenced in a study of CD8 T cells in ankylosing spondylitis. Antigens for these TCRs are unknown. Using its own MiXCR run on the 5' RACE reads, TCRdb lists one record per CDR3 protein. The sample lists a few hundred thousand distinct CDR3 sequences, about a fifth occurring once. Overall study findings and caveats: A TCR beta motif of under ten highly homologous variants seemed to mark ankylosing spondylitis blood.

Sequencing was carried out using blood, either unsorted or a sorted T cell fraction (not recorded which). These receptors originate from a male donor with ankylosing spondylitis.

The chain links TRBV20-1 to TRBJ2-7, with D possibly matching TRBD1 (6 bases). Trimming took 3 bases from V and 6 from J, leaving 12 bases between them. This CDR3 contains 12 residues. Germline V gene data show CDR1 as DFQATT and CDR2 as SNEGSKA (reference sequence). The DNA of the CDR3 is TGCAGTGCTAGCGTACAGGGCGCCGAGCAGTACTTC. Translated, it gives CSASVQGAEQYF.

The chain has TRBV5-1 and TRBJ1-1; maybe TRBD1 (6 bases). The CDR3 has 14 residues. Trimming left V 0 bases short and J 3 bases short, with 9 bases between. From germline, CDR1 is SGHRS and CDR2 YFSETQ. CDR3 in amino acids: CASSLEQGYTEAFF. The CDR3 DNA reads as TGCGCCAGCAGCTTGGAACAGGGTTACACTGAAGCTTTCTTT.

The rearrangement joins TRBV2 to TRBJ1-5; D not certain. Trimming pared 6 bases from V and 1 base from J, leaving 13 bases between. The CDR3 loop spans 15 amino acids. Germline CDR1 is SNHLY and CDR2 is FYNNEI. In DNA form, the CDR3 reads TGTGCCAGCAGGTTCGACCTTGGGAGCAATCAGCCCCAGCATTTT. Translated: CASRFDLGSNQPQHF.

This clonotype appeared a few times. The chain couples TRBV15 to TRBJ2-4; the D is unclear. The V and J ends lost 0 bases and 1 base respectively, with 10 bases between them. CDR1 is LNHNV, CDR2 YYDKDF, per germline (reference sequence). This CDR3 has 16 residues. CDR3 amino acids: CATSRDFTGAKNIQYF. In DNA, the CDR3 is TGTGCCACCAGCAGAGATTTTACCGGGGCCAAAAACATTCAGTACTTC.

CDR3 loop: CASSFPRNEQFF. The CDR3 DNA follows: TGCGCCAGCAGCTTCCCGAGGAATGAGCAGTTCTTC. This sequence joins TRBV5-1 and TRBJ2-1; D not resolved. Germline values: CDR1 SGHRS, CDR2 YFSETQ. The CDR3 covers 12 residues. The V end was cut by 2 bases, the J end by 7 bases, with 7 bases between.

Only a few counts were recorded for this clonotype. The genes are TRBV20-1 and TRBJ1-5; D remains unclear. CDR1 is DFQATT, CDR2 SNEGSKA, per germline (reference sequence). Deletions cut 4 bases from V and 1 base from J, with 14 bases between. The CDR3 consists of 15 residues. The CDR3 spells CSATNPLGSNQPQHF. The CDR3 DNA reads TGCAGTGCTACAAATCCATTGGGGAGCAATCAGCCCCAGCATTTT.

In its sample, this clonotype was seen many times. The chain couples TRBV11-3 to TRBJ2-7, with D hard to call. This CDR3 contains 11 residues. Germline values: CDR1 SGHNT, CDR2 YENEEA. The V end was cut by 7 bases, the J end by 0 bases, with 4 bases between. Here the CDR3 DNA reads TGTGCCAGCACCAACTCCTACGAGCAGTACTTC. Translated: CASTNSYEQYF.

There are a few counts of this clonotype. The V and J genes are TRBV5-1 and TRBJ1-3; unclear D gene. Germline values: CDR1 SGHRS, CDR2 YFSETQ. The CDR3 length is 16 residues. V shed 0 bases and J shed 0 bases, with 10 bases lying between them. The CDR3 DNA sequence: TGCGCCAGCAGCTTGGACCCAGGCCTCTCTGGAAACACCATATATTTT. It specifies CASSLDPGLSGNTIYF. Full variable domain (rest looked up from reference TRBV5-1 and TRBJ1-3): KAGVTQTPRYLIKTRGQQVTLSCSPISGHRSVSWYQQTPGQGLQFLFEYFSETQRNKGNFPGRFSGRQFSNSRSEMNVSTLELGDSALYLCASSLDPGLSGNTIYFGEGSWLTVV.

The chain links TRBV28 to TRBJ2-7, with 16 positions matching TRBD2. J lost 9 bases, V lost 5 bases, and 13 bases had no gene match. The V gene's germline CDR1 is MDHEN and CDR2 SYDVKM. This CDR3 comprises 17 residues. This chain's CDR3 is CASSRPGTSGRAKGQYF. The CDR3 nucleotides are TGTGCCAGCAGTCGTCCCGGGACTAGCGGGAGGGCTAAAGGGCAGTACTTC.

The CDR3 protein is CSAAPGLDGGGEQFF. CDR3 bases: TGCAGTGCAGCCCCGGGACTAGATGGTGGCGGTGAGCAGTTCTTC. The V gene is TRBV20-1, the J gene TRBJ2-1, with TRBD2 matching 8 bases. Germline CDR1 is DFQATT and CDR2 is SNEGSKA (reference sequence). This CDR3 spans 15 amino acids. Unmatched junction bases numbered 16, after V lost 6 bases and J lost 9 bases.

The V and J genes are TRBV20-1 and TRBJ1-4; D is possibly TRBD1 (6 bases). The CDR3 has 14 residues. Germline CDR1 is DFQATT and CDR2 is SNEGSKA (reference sequence). Trimming shortened V by 0 bases and J by 4 bases, and 9 bases separated the two germline ends. CDR3 sequence: CSAREGGRNEKLFF. The CDR3 nucleotides read TGCAGTGCTAGAGAAGGGGGACGTAATGAAAAACTGTTTTTT.

This chain uses TRBV2 with TRBJ1-1; maybe TRBD1 (5 bases). Per the germline V gene, CDR1 is SNHLY and CDR2 is FYNNEI. This CDR3 is built from 13 residues. Between the trimmed V and J ends, which lost 6 bases and 3 bases, there was a span of 11 bases. The CDR3 is CASRGGRYTEAFF. The CDR3 DNA sequence: TGTGCCAGCAGGGGGGGACGATACACTGAAGCTTTCTTT.

The J gene is TRBJ2-6, the V gene TRBV29-1, with 9 bases that match TRBD1. J lost 2 bases, V lost 5 bases, and 4 bases had no gene match. The CDR3 runs to 15 residues. Germline V gene lookup returns CDR1 SQVTM and CDR2 ANQGSEA. CDR3 sequence: CSVKTGGTGANVLTF. The CDR3 nucleotides read TGCAGCGTTAAGACAGGGGGGACTGGGGCCAACGTCCTGACTTTC.

A word on this clonotype: A much more abundant neighbour one base away suggests this may be a read error. The chain has TRBV5-1 and TRBJ2-7; the match to TRBD2 covers 8 bases. This CDR3 comprises 15 residues. With 1 base clipped from V and 8 bases from J, the junction kept 11 bases outside the gene matches. Per the germline V gene, CDR1 is SGHRS and CDR2 is YFSETQ. CDR3 bases: TGCGCCAGCAGCTTGTCGACGGGAGGGATGGACAAGCAGTACTTC. Protein sequence: CASSLSTGGMDKQYF. Combining the CDR3 with reference TRBV5-1 and TRBJ2-7 gives the whole variable domain KAGVTQTPRYLIKTRGQQVTLSCSPISGHRSVSWYQQTPGQGLQFLFEYFSETQRNKGNFPGRFSGRQFSNSRSEMNVSTLELGDSALYLCASSLSTGGMDKQYFGPGTRLTVT.

In its sample, this clonotype was seen a few times. The J gene is TRBJ2-7, the V gene TRBV12-3 or TRBV12-4; the D call may be TRBD1 or TRBD2 (5 bases each). The CDR3 length is 11 residues. V lost 5 bases to trimming and J lost 7 bases, with 9 bases between them. The CDR3, as DNA: TGTGCCAGCAGTGACAGACTAGAGCAGTACTTC. This translates into CASSDRLEQYF.

This clonotype has only a few counts. The chain joins TRBV5-6 to TRBJ2-3, with 10 nucleotides matching TRBD2. This CDR3 comprises 18 residues. V lost 4 bases and J lost 4; bases outside the gene matches: 15. Germline V CDR1 and CDR2: SGHDT, YYEEEE. The CDR3 DNA reads TGTGCCAGCAGCCCACGTCTAGCGGGAGCATGGGGTTCAGATACGCAGTATTTT. Amino acids: CASSPRLAGAWGSDTQYF.

The chain joins TRBV3-1 to TRBJ2-1; a possible D gene is TRBD2 (5 bases). This CDR3 has 15 amino acids. In germline, CDR1 is LGHDT, CDR2 YNNKEL (reference sequence). The V end lost 0 bases, the J end lost 6 bases, and 12 bases lay between the germline ends. The CDR3 DNA sequence: TGTGCCAGCAGCCAAGATCTTGTTGAGGGCAATGAGCAGTTCTTC. Its protein is CASSQDLVEGNEQFF.

The chain couples TRBV7-2 to TRBJ1-3, with a weak D call TRBD1 (5 bases). This CDR3 spans 15 amino acids. Trimming cost V 5 bases and J 0 bases, with 11 bases left between them. The germline CDR1 and CDR2 sequences are SGHTA and FQGNSA. The CDR3 spells CASSRQSRSGNTIYF. For the CDR3, the DNA is TGTGCCAGCAGCCGACAGTCCCGCTCTGGAAACACCATATATTTT.

The chain couples TRBV5-6 to TRBJ2-5, with D perhaps matching TRBD1 (6 bases). The CDR3 contains 16 residues. CDR1 SGHDT and CDR2 YYEEEE come from the germline V gene. Trimming cost V 3 bases and J 5 bases, with 20 bases left between them. CDR3 region: CASSSIRTVMGETQYF. The CDR3 DNA reads TGTGCCAGCAGCTCCATTCGGACAGTTATGGGGGAGACCCAGTACTTC.

The chain carries TRBV28 and TRBJ1-5; 12 bases are shared with TRBD1. CDR1 and CDR2 from the germline V gene are MDHEN and SYDVKM. The CDR3 has 17 residues. With 7 bases clipped from V and 11 bases from J, the junction kept 18 bases outside the gene matches. CDR3 DNA: TGTGCCAGCACAGCCGGGACAGGGGGCCTAATAATCATGGCCCAGCATTTT. Its protein product is CASTAGTGGLIIMAQHF.

The genes are TRBV27 and TRBJ1-5; D gene uncertain. V lost 3 bases and J lost 2, with 11 bases in between. The CDR3 has 15 amino acids. CDR1 is MNHEY, CDR2 SMNVEV, per germline (reference sequence). CDR3 protein: CASSFSVDGNQPQHF. Here the CDR3 DNA reads TGTGCCAGCAGTTTTTCGGTTGACGGCAATCAGCCCCAGCATTTT.

The chain links TRBV14 to TRBJ2-5; D is perhaps TRBD1 (5 bases). This CDR3 comprises 13 residues. V was clipped by 0 bases and J by 7 bases, with 9 bases between them. CDR1 SGHDN and CDR2 FVKESK come from the germline V gene. The CDR3 sequence is CASSQELTGTQYF. The CDR3, as DNA: TGTGCCAGCAGCCAAGAGCTAACAGGGACCCAGTACTTC.

This clonotype was counted only a few times. The V and J genes are TRBV14 and TRBJ1-1; 7 positions match TRBD1. This CDR3 region has 14 residues. With 5 bases clipped from V and 1 base from J, the junction kept 4 bases outside the gene matches. The germline gives CDR1 SGHDN, CDR2 FVKESK. CDR3: CASSFGQANTEAFF. In DNA form, the CDR3 reads TGTGCCAGCAGCTTTGGACAGGCGAACACTGAAGCTTTCTTT.

The chain employs TRBV5-1 and TRBJ2-7, with a possible D match to TRBD2 (7 bases). The CDR3 runs to 15 residues. V was clipped by 1 base and J by 4 bases, with 15 bases between them. Germline assignment: CDR1 SGHRS and CDR2 YFSETQ. In nucleotides, the CDR3 is TGCGCCAGCAGCTTGCGAAGGGGGGGATTTTACGAGCAGTACTTC. Protein: CASSLRRGGFYEQYF. The entire variable domain, with the rest obtained from reference TRBV5-1 and TRBJ2-7, is as follows: KAGVTQTPRYLIKTRGQQVTLSCSPISGHRSVSWYQQTPGQGLQFLFEYFSETQRNKGNFPGRFSGRQFSNSRSEMNVSTLELGDSALYLCASSLRRGGFYEQYFGPGTRLTVT.

The rearrangement links TRBV11-2 to TRBJ1-1; tentative D call: TRBD1 (5 bases). With 5 bases removed from V and 5 bases from J, the gap between germline ends came to 18 bases. This CDR3 contains 15 residues. Germline CDR1 SGHAT, CDR2 FQNNGV. In DNA form, the CDR3 reads TGTGCCAGCAGCGCCCCTAAGGGGATGGGTACTGAAGCTTTCTTT. Its protein is CASSAPKGMGTEAFF.

This clonotype was seen a handful of times. V is TRBV9 and J is TRBJ1-1; unclear D gene. Germline CDR1 is SGDLS and CDR2 is YYNGEE. V lost 0 bases and J 4 bases, leaving 10 bases between the germline ends. The CDR3 sequence is 14 residues long. CDR3 residues: CASSVDVGSTEAFF. CDR3 bases: TGTGCCAGCAGCGTAGATGTAGGGAGCACTGAAGCTTTCTTT. Together with reference TRBV9 and TRBJ1-1, the CDR3 gives the full variable domain: DSGVTQTPKHLITATGQRVTLRCSPRSGDLSVYWYQQSLDQGLQFLIQYYNGEERAKGNILERFSAQQFPDLHSELNLSSLELGDSALYFCASSVDVGSTEAFFGQGTRLTVV.

The chain is built from TRBV5-1 and TRBJ1-1; D is ambiguous. CDR3 length equals 13 residues. The germline V gene has CDR1 SGHRS and CDR2 YFSETQ. Trimming took off 4 bases at V and 4 bases at J, with 11 bases between the two ends. As DNA, the CDR3 is TGCGCCAGCAGCGGAATGGTTTCCACTGAAGCTTTCTTT. As protein: CASSGMVSTEAFF.

V gene TRBV28 combines with J gene TRBJ2-7; TRBD2 matches 11 bases. The length of the CDR3 is 14 residues. Trimming cost V 5 bases and J 8 bases; bases outside gene matches: 8. Per the germline V gene, CDR1 is MDHEN and CDR2 is SYDVKM. CDR3 DNA sequence: TGTGCCAGCAGTGCGGGACTAGCGGACAGAAAGCAGTACTTC. It translates to CASSAGLADRKQYF.

In this sample, this clonotype turned up a few times. The rearrangement links TRBV28 to TRBJ1-4, with D uncertain. Germline V gives CDR1 MDHEN, CDR2 SYDVKM. The CDR3 loop spans 11 amino acids. V dropped 8 bases and J dropped 7 bases, with 8 bases sitting between them. The CDR3 sequence is CASRGSEKLFF. The CDR3 nucleotides read TGTGCCAGCCGAGGGTCTGAAAAACTGTTTTTT.

The chain links TRBV18 to TRBJ1-1; the D gene is possibly TRBD1 (5 bases). Between the trimmed V and J ends, which lost 0 bases and 4 bases, there was a span of 9 bases. Germline V gene sequence: CDR1 KGHSH, CDR2 LQKENI. The CDR3 sequence is 14 residues long. The CDR3 coding sequence is TGTGCCAGCTCACCACCGATCAGGGTCACTGAAGCTTTCTTT. Its protein product is CASSPPIRVTEAFF. Variable domain in full (rest from reference TRBV18 and TRBJ1-1): NAGVMQNPRHLVRRRGQEARLRCSPMKGHSHVYWYRQLPEEGLKFMVYLQKENIIDESGMPKERFSAEFPKEGPSILRIQQVVRGDSAAYFCASSPPIRVTEAFFGQGTRLTVV.